Listed here are 22 T cell receptor beta chains from one sample, sequenced in a study of cytomegalovirus exposure and HLA in healthy donors. Amplification used 60 Vbeta primers and 13 Jbeta primers. TCRdb's table, derived via immunoSEQ multiplex PCR, lists solely in-frame clones and lacks some. The sample holds roughly 200,000 clones; roughly 79% are singletons and the top ten take 1.5% to 2%. Sample: PBMCs. These receptors all stem from a man aged 25 to 45 in good health and CMV-seronegative.

This clone was recorded once. The chain has TRBV10-3 and TRBJ2-7; 9 nucleotides match TRBD1. The ends lost 3 bases at V and 6 bases at J; junction bases unmatched: 9. Germline V gene data show CDR1 as ENHRY and CDR2 as SYGVKD. The CDR3 extends over 15 amino acids. For the CDR3, the DNA is TGTGCCATCAGTGACCAGGACAGGGGCTTACGCGAGCAGTACTTC. It is translated as CAISDQDRGLREQYF.

In its sample, this clone was seen a few times. V gene TRBV7-9 combines with J gene TRBJ2-2; possibly TRBD1 for D (5 bases). The germline CDR1 and CDR2 sequences are SEHNR and FQNEAQ (reference sequence). This CDR3 has 14 amino acids. The germline V and J ends were trimmed by 1 base and 6 bases, with 9 bases remaining between them. The CDR3 bases are TGTGCCAGCAGCTTAGGACAGACTTCCGGGGAGCTGTTTTTT. It is translated as CASSLGQTSGELFF.

V and J are TRBV23-1 and TRBJ1-6; no clear D. TRBV23-1 is annotated as an ORF whose role is uncertain. V gave up 6 bases and J gave up 8 bases, with 14 bases separating them. The CDR3 sequence is 14 residues long. The CDR3 DNA sequence: TGCGCCAGCAGCCCCCGCGGGGTGTATTCACCCCTCCACTTT. Its protein is CASSPRGVYSPLHF.

In its sample, this clone was seen a few times. The genes are TRBV9 and TRBJ2-7; 7 bases align to TRBD1. CDR3 length: 15 residues. CDR1 and CDR2 from the germline V gene are SGDLS and YYNGEE. V lost 2 bases to trimming and J lost 0 bases; unmatched junction nucleotides: 5. CDR3: CASSVGTASSYEQYF. The CDR3 DNA is TGTGCCAGCAGCGTCGGGACAGCAAGCTCCTACGAGCAGTACTTC.

This clone was observed a handful of times. The same CDR3 can be traced to other DNA sequences in this sample. The J gene is TRBJ2-5, the V gene TRBV5-1; 9 nucleotides line up with TRBD2. Per germline, CDR1 SGHRS and CDR2 YFSETQ. V shed 1 base and J 5 bases; nucleotides not matched to a gene: 3. This CDR3 is 14 amino acids long. The CDR3 sequence is CASSLSGGRETQYF. As DNA, the CDR3 is TGCGCCAGCAGCTTGAGCGGGGGGCGGGAGACCCAGTACTTC. The variable domain in full, completed from reference TRBV5-1 and TRBJ2-5, reads KAGVTQTPRYLIKTRGQQVTLSCSPISGHRSVSWYQQTPGQGLQFLFEYFSETQRNKGNFPGRFSGRQFSNSRSEMNVSTLELGDSALYLCASSLSGGRETQYFGPGTRLLVL.

The J gene is TRBJ1-3, the V gene TRBV7-8; tentative D call: TRBD1 (5 bases). The V and J ends lost 1 base and 2 bases respectively, with 9 bases between them. The length of the CDR3 is 15 residues. Germline assignment: CDR1 SGHVS and CDR2 FQNEAQ. DNA for the CDR3: TGTGCCAGCAGCTTAGTAAGCAGGGCTGGAAACACCATATATTTT. Protein sequence: CASSLVSRAGNTIYF.

In its sample, this clone is medium-sized. The chain joins TRBV7-9 to TRBJ2-7; 11 bases line up with TRBD1. Germline CDR1 SEHNR, CDR2 FQNEAQ (reference sequence). This CDR3 is built from 15 residues. Trimming removed 5 bases from V and 2 bases from J; junction bases left unmatched: 5. CDR3 coding DNA: TGTGCCAGCAGCCCAGGGACAGGGGGACCCTACGAGCAGTACTTC. This sequence encodes CASSPGTGGPYEQYF.

This rearrangement joins TRBV5-1 to TRBJ2-3; 8 bases match TRBD2. Germline V gene data show CDR1 as SGHRS and CDR2 as YFSETQ. The CDR3 is made up of 15 amino acids. The J segment lost 3 bases and the V segment lost 4 bases, leaving 7 bases of the junction unmatched. The CDR3 DNA sequence: TGCGCCAGCAGCCAGACTAGCGCCCGAACAGATACGCAGTATTTT. Protein product: CASSQTSARTDTQYF.

V gene TRBV11-2 combines with J gene TRBJ1-4; weak D call: TRBD1 (5 bases). Germline V lookup: CDR1 SGHAT, CDR2 FQNNGV. V was pared by 5 bases and J by 10 bases, with 11 bases between. This CDR3 is built from 12 residues. CDR3 in amino acids: CASSRGAGKLFF. CDR3 DNA: TGTGCCAGCAGCCGTGGGGCAGGAAAACTGTTTTTT.

This chain links TRBV13 with TRBJ2-5; D gene unclear. Trimming cost V 5 bases and J 1 base, with 8 bases left between them. Germline assignment: CDR1 PRHDT and CDR2 FYEKMQ (reference sequence). The CDR3 totals 13 residues. This CDR3 is CASSRVAQETQYF. CDR3 DNA: TGTGCCAGCAGCCGGGTTGCCCAAGAGACCCAGTACTTC.

V usage is TRBV19 and J usage is TRBJ1-5; 7 nucleotides match TRBD1. The CDR3 contains 17 residues. The germline gives CDR1 LNHDA, CDR2 SQIVND (reference sequence). After removal of 0 bases from V and 2 bases from J, the junction contained 7 bases not matched to a gene. In DNA form, the CDR3 reads TGTGCCAGTAGTATAGACCCGACAGGGAGCGGCAATCAGCCCCAGCATTTT. Translation: CASSIDPTGSGNQPQHF. The full variable domain, in which reference TRBV19 and TRBJ1-5 provide the parts outside the CDR3, is DGGITQSPKYLFRKEGQNVTLSCEQNLNHDAMYWYRQDPGQGLRLIYYSQIVNDFQKGDIAEGYSVSREKKESFPLTVTSAQKNPTAFYLCASSIDPTGSGNQPQHFGDGTRLSIL.

This clone was seen a single time. In DNA, the CDR3 is TGTGCCAGTAGAAGACAGGGGCTATCCGCTGAAGCTTTCTTT. Translated: CASRRQGLSAEAFF. The V and J genes are TRBV28 and TRBJ1-1; 8 bases line up with TRBD1. Germline CDR1 MDHEN, CDR2 SYDVKM. The length of the CDR3 is 14 residues. With V trimmed by 9 bases and J by 6 bases, 12 bases remained unmatched.

Only a few counts were recorded for this clone. The chain links TRBV21-1 to TRBJ2-3; no check of the table's D call, TRBD2, against the DNA was made. TRBV21-1 is described as a pseudogene. The CDR3 is 19 residues long. Written as DNA, the CDR3 is TGTGCCAGCAGCAAAACTTTATACCCGGGACTCACGCGGACAGATACGCAGTATTTT. Translation gives CASSKTLYPGLTRTDTQYF.

The chain uses TRBV9 and TRBJ2-2; tentatively, D is TRBD1 (5 bases). Germline CDR1 and CDR2: SGDLS and YYNGEE. The CDR3 is 14 residues long. V lost 3 bases and J lost 3, with 9 bases in between. For the CDR3, the DNA is TGTGCCAGCAGCGCAGGGCGTCACACCGGGGAGCTGTTTTTT. This encodes CASSAGRHTGELFF. The variable domain in full, with the rest retrieved from reference TRBV9 and TRBJ2-2, is DSGVTQTPKHLITATGQRVTLRCSPRSGDLSVYWYQQSLDQGLQFLIQYYNGEERAKGNILERFSAQQFPDLHSELNLSSLELGDSALYFCASSAGRHTGELFFGEGSRLTVL.

The rearrangement links TRBV19 to TRBJ1-1; D gene unclear. The ends were cut back, 5 bases at V and 0 bases at J, with 13 bases in the middle. The CDR3 runs 15 residues. Germline CDR1 reads LNHDA; CDR2 reads SQIVND (reference sequence). The chain's CDR3 is CASSPLRRMNTEAFF. CDR3 DNA sequence: TGTGCCAGTAGTCCGTTGAGGCGGATGAACACTGAAGCTTTCTTT. The entire variable domain, with the rest obtained from reference TRBV19 and TRBJ1-1, is as follows: DGGITQSPKYLFRKEGQNVTLSCEQNLNHDAMYWYRQDPGQGLRLIYYSQIVNDFQKGDIAEGYSVSREKKESFPLTVTSAQKNPTAFYLCASSPLRRMNTEAFFGQGTRLTVV.

The V call is TRBV6-6, the J call TRBJ2-1; 7 nucleotides agree with TRBD2. The trim removed 3 bases at V and 3 bases at J, leaving 5 bases unmatched. This CDR3 has 15 amino acids. CDR1 and CDR2 (germline): MNHNY, SVGAGI (reference sequence). CDR3 bases: TGTGCCAGCAGTTATTCGCGCGGGAGCTACAATGAGCAGTTCTTC. Protein sequence: CASSYSRGSYNEQFF.

This chain uses TRBV7-6 with TRBJ2-3; 8 nucleotides align to TRBD2. The CDR3 length is 15 residues. Per germline, CDR1 SGHVS and CDR2 FNYEAQ. J was trimmed by 6 bases and V by 1 base; bases with no gene match: 6. The DNA of the CDR3 is TGTGCCAGCAGCTTAGGTGGGACTAGAGGTGATACGCAGTATTTT. As protein: CASSLGGTRGDTQYF.

This clone has only a few counts. Other DNA sequences from this sample encode an identical CDR3 as well. The rearrangement links TRBV5-4 to TRBJ2-5; 7 positions match TRBD2. The length of the CDR3 is 13 residues. V gave up 4 bases and J gave up 5 bases; unmatched junction bases: 5. Germline CDR1 is SGHNT and CDR2 is YYREEE (reference sequence). This chain's CDR3 is CASSGEGGETQYF. The CDR3 coding sequence is TGTGCCAGCAGCGGGGAGGGAGGTGAGACCCAGTACTTC.

The chain couples TRBV18 to TRBJ2-5; perhaps TRBD2 as D (6 bases). Trimming left V 6 bases short and J 4 bases short, with 15 bases between. The CDR3 sequence is 14 residues long. CDR1 is KGHSH, CDR2 LQKENI, per germline. The CDR3 spells CASSPNRGRETQYF. The CDR3, as DNA: TGTGCCAGCTCCCCCAATCGGGGGAGAGAGACCCAGTACTTC.

This clone was detected only once. The chain has TRBV2 and TRBJ1-2, with no clear D. There are 13 residues in the CDR3. Germline loops: CDR1 SNHLY, CDR2 FYNNEI. Trimming removed 7 bases at V and 0 bases at J, with 9 bases between. CDR3 amino acids: CASNHGANYGYTF. The DNA of the CDR3 is TGTGCCAGCAACCATGGAGCTAACTATGGCTACACCTTC.

This clone has only a few counts. This chain uses TRBV5-5 with TRBJ2-7; the D gene is possibly TRBD1 (5 bases). The CDR3 consists of 15 residues. Germline loops: CDR1 SGHKS, CDR2 YYEKEE (reference sequence). With 4 bases removed from V and 0 bases from J, the gap between germline ends came to 14 bases. The CDR3 spells CASSPLGQVSYEQYF. The CDR3 nucleotides are TGTGCCAGCAGCCCCTTGGGGCAGGTCTCCTACGAGCAGTACTTC.

This clone appeared a single time. The rearrangement links TRBV29-1 to TRBJ2-7, with 8 bases aligning to TRBD1. CDR3 size: 14 residues. The V gene's germline CDR1 is SQVTM and CDR2 ANQGSEA. With V trimmed by 6 bases and J by 2 bases, 9 bases remained unmatched. The CDR3 nucleotides read TGCAGCGTGGAGACAGGGGACCTGGCCTACGAGCAGTACTTC. It translates to CSVETGDLAYEQYF.